This T cell receptor (beta chain) was found in a study of T cells in Graves' hyperthyroidism and ophthalmopathy. For the study at large: Blood was drawn when the patient was first diagnosed and still untreated. Study-level findings and limits: Appearing also in blood were most of the thyroid clonotypes expanded above 0.001. The model forecast ophthalmopathy, anticipating it by a median approximately 6.2 months before onset.

With regard to this clonotype: Its antigen is as yet unknown.

Exclusion of a patient resulted from uncontrolled infection, other autoimmune disease, pregnancy or lactation. With 7 bases clipped from V and 10 bases from J, the junction kept 10 bases outside the gene matches. The CDR3 extends over 15 amino acids. Germline CDR1 and CDR2: MNHEY and SMNVEV (reference sequence). The TCR beta CDR3 regions underwent amplification using RNA transcripts as the source. The HTBI primer set was used in a first-round RT-PCR of the TCR CDR3. Using its own MiXCR run on the multiplex PCR reads, TCRdb lists one record per CDR3 protein. The table shows about 360,000 distinct CDR3 sequences, with roughly 13% occurring only once.

The sample was blood. This sequence originates from a young man with Graves' hyperthyroidism that later progressed to Graves' ophthalmopathy. V and J are TRBV27 and TRBJ1-6; 10 nucleotides agree with TRBD1. The CDR3 coding sequence is TGTGCCAGCAATCCGGACAGGGGGTTAGGATCACCCCTCCACTTT. This translates into CASNPDRGLGSPLHF.